This T cell receptor beta chain is from a study of shared clonotypes between healthy human individuals. The data were produced by immunoSEQ multiplex PCR, yet TCRdb's version contains in-frame clones alone and is incomplete. Seen here are 400,000 or so clones, about 96% observed once, and the top ten hold around 0.3%. Combination of CD45RO+ cells with CCR7-negative CD45RA+ TemRA cells was used for CD8 memory. Trimming at V came to 3 bases and at J to 3 bases, leaving 3 bases not matched to a gene. Germline V gene lookup returns CDR1 KGHSH and CDR2 LQKENI. This CDR3 has 14 amino acids. The source is a man aged 25-40 years in good health. V is TRBV18 and J is TRBJ1-2; TRBD1 aligns across 8 bases. The sequencing sample was made of memory CD8+ T cells sorted from blood. Sample subset: CD45RO+ cells pooled with CCR7-negative TemRA cells. CDR3 in amino acids: CASSPKDRDYGYTF. The CDR3 DNA sequence: TGTGCCAGCTCACCCAAGGACAGGGACTATGGCTACACCTTC. Full variable domain (remainder filled in from reference TRBV18 and TRBJ1-2): NAGVMQNPRHLVRRRGQEARLRCSPMKGHSHVYWYRQLPEEGLKFMVYLQKENIIDESGMPKERFSAEFPKEGPSILRIQQVVRGDSAAYFCASSPKDRDYGYTFGSGTRLTVV.